Presented here are 15 T cell receptor beta chains from one specimen sequenced in a study of Graves' ophthalmopathy and Graves' hyperthyroidism. As the template, RNA transcripts were used to amplify TCR beta CDR3 regions. Second-round multiplex PCR came after a first-round RT-PCR that employed HTBI primers. TCRdb called the multiplex PCR reads again in MiXCR, with one record for every CDR3 protein. The repertoire holds approximately 460,000 distinct CDR3 sequences, with roughly an eighth as singletons. Sample: blood. The receptors originated from a woman in her twenties or thirties with Graves' ophthalmopathy.

This clonotype came up many times. The chain links TRBV20-1 to TRBJ2-7; 7 nucleotides match TRBD2. Germline assignment: CDR1 DFQATT and CDR2 SNEGSKA (reference sequence). The junction had 14 bases not matched to a gene; V was cut back by 3 bases and J by 6 bases. CDR3 length: 15 residues. CDR3 protein: CSAREFSGSASEQYF. The CDR3 DNA follows: TGCAGTGCTAGGGAATTTAGCGGGTCCGCATCCGAGCAGTACTTC.

On this clonotype: The conserved final phenylalanine or tryptophan is absent from the CDR3, which likely points to a read error. The rearrangement joins TRBV12-3 or TRBV12-4 to TRBJ2-7, with TRBD1 identical over 8 bases. J was trimmed by 3 bases and V by 2 bases; bases with no gene match: 3. The CDR3 runs to 14 residues. The CDR3 bases are TGTGCCAGCAGTTTACGCAGGGGGCTCTACGAGCAGTACTAC. Protein sequence: CASSLRRGLYEQYY.

Many counts were recorded for this clonotype. The chain has TRBV19 and TRBJ1-2, with 7 bases fitting TRBD1. Germline lookup yields CDR1 LNHDA and CDR2 SQIVND (reference sequence). V shed 10 bases, J shed 9 bases, and the junction held 8 bases outside the gene matches. This CDR3 contains 11 residues. The CDR3 region is CATIEGARYTF. The CDR3 DNA reads TGTGCCACGATTGAGGGGGCTCGCTACACCTTC. The full variable domain, its missing parts supplied by reference TRBV19 and TRBJ1-2, is DGGITQSPKYLFRKEGQNVTLSCEQNLNHDAMYWYRQDPGQGLRLIYYSQIVNDFQKGDIAEGYSVSREKKESFPLTVTSAQKNPTAFYLCATIEGARYTFGSGTRLTVV.

This clonotype has ten or more counts. This chain joins TRBV28 and TRBJ1-5; no reliable D call. This CDR3 is 14 amino acids long. Germline V lookup: CDR1 MDHEN, CDR2 SYDVKM. V lost 3 bases, J lost 0 bases, and 6 bases lay in between. In DNA, the CDR3 is TGTGCCAGCAGTTTGAGCAGTAGCAATCAGCCCCAGCATTTT. It codes for CASSLSSSNQPQHF. Variable domain in full (rest from reference TRBV28 and TRBJ1-5): DVKVTQSSRYLVKRTGEKVFLECVQDMDHENMFWYRQDPGLGLRLIYFSYDVKMKEKGDIPEGYSVSREKKERFSLILESASTNQTSMYLCASSLSSSNQPQHFGDGTRLSIL.

There are a few counts of this clonotype. This sequence joins TRBV30 and TRBJ1-2; D unclear. The V end lost 4 bases, the J end lost 4 bases, and 7 bases lay between the germline ends. Germline V gene lookup returns CDR1 GTSNPN and CDR2 SVGIG (reference sequence). The CDR3 extends over 11 amino acids. The DNA of the CDR3 is TGTGCCTGGAACGCGGTCTATGGCTACACCTTC. Translating gives CAWNAVYGYTF.

This clonotype was observed many times. This chain connects TRBV2 to TRBJ2-2; the D gene is possibly TRBD1 (5 bases). The CDR3 covers 17 residues. Trimming took 0 bases from V and 2 from J, leaving 13 bases between them. The germline V gene encodes CDR1 SNHLY and CDR2 FYNNEI. CDR3 amino acids: CASSEALPDSNTGELFF. CDR3 DNA sequence: TGTGCCAGCAGTGAAGCGCTTCCTGACAGTAACACCGGGGAGCTGTTTTTT. The full variable domain, rest sourced from reference TRBV2 and TRBJ2-2, is EPEVTQTPSHQVTQMGQEVILRCVPISNHLYFYWYRQILGQKVEFLVSFYNNEISEKSEIFDDQFSVERPDGSNFTLKIRSTKLEDSAMYFCASSEALPDSNTGELFFGEGSRLTVL.

The rearrangement uses TRBV9 and TRBJ2-5; D is unresolved. Germline V gene lookup returns CDR1 SGDLS and CDR2 YYNGEE. The CDR3 extends over 15 amino acids. The germline V and J ends were trimmed by 4 bases and 1 base, with 14 bases remaining between them. The CDR3 nucleotides read TGTGCCAGCAGCCCCTTGGCGGCGAGCCAAGAGACCCAGTACTTC. Residues: CASSPLAASQETQYF.

This clonotype was observed at least ten times. This chain joins TRBV10-3 and TRBJ1-2; D call uncertain. V lost 4 bases, J lost 4 bases, and 16 bases lay in between. CDR3 length equals 15 residues. Germline CDR1 ENHRY, CDR2 SYGVKD. For the CDR3, the DNA is TGTGCCATCAGTGTTGTGGGCCCTGGGCCCTATGGCTACACCTTC. It yields the protein CAISVVGPGPYGYTF.

This clonotype occurred many times. The chain combines TRBV5-1 with TRBJ2-7; D gene ambiguous. There are 14 residues in the CDR3. Trimming stripped 4 bases from V and 4 bases from J, with 15 bases between. Germline assignment: CDR1 SGHRS and CDR2 YFSETQ. The CDR3 nucleotides are TGCGCCAGCAGCGTTGGCGGTTCCTGGTACGAGCAGTACTTC. Protein sequence: CASSVGGSWYEQYF. The variable domain in full, completed from reference TRBV5-1 and TRBJ2-7, reads KAGVTQTPRYLIKTRGQQVTLSCSPISGHRSVSWYQQTPGQGLQFLFEYFSETQRNKGNFPGRFSGRQFSNSRSEMNVSTLELGDSALYLCASSVGGSWYEQYFGPGTRLTVT.

The CDR3 DNA reads TGTGCCAGCAGTTTATCGGGACAGGGGGCTCGGGAGACCCAGTACTTC. It codes for CASSLSGQGARETQYF. The chain joins TRBV27 to TRBJ2-5; TRBD1 aligns across 12 bases. CDR3 length equals 16 residues. Trimming cost V 0 bases and J 5 bases; bases outside gene matches: 4. Germline loops: CDR1 MNHEY, CDR2 SMNVEV (reference sequence).

This clonotype was picked up many times. J is TRBJ2-5 and V is TRBV5-1; 9 bases agree with TRBD1. V dropped 4 bases and J dropped 5; count of bases not matched to a gene: 6. CDR1 is SGHRS, CDR2 YFSETQ, per germline. The CDR3 sequence is 14 residues long. This chain's CDR3 is CASSAGTGRETQYF. The DNA of the CDR3 is TGCGCCAGCAGCGCCGGGACAGGGAGGGAGACCCAGTACTTC. Drawing the rest from reference TRBV5-1 and TRBJ2-5, the complete variable domain is KAGVTQTPRYLIKTRGQQVTLSCSPISGHRSVSWYQQTPGQGLQFLFEYFSETQRNKGNFPGRFSGRQFSNSRSEMNVSTLELGDSALYLCASSAGTGRETQYFGPGTRLLVL.

This clonotype was detected many times. The chain carries TRBV12-3 or TRBV12-4 and TRBJ2-6, with 10 bases aligning to TRBD1. The ends lost 6 bases at V and 4 bases at J; junction bases unmatched: 6. This CDR3 region has 16 residues. Here the CDR3 DNA reads TGTGCCAGCAGCAGACAGGGGGCGCAGGGGGCCAACGTCCTGACTTTC. It specifies CASSRQGAQGANVLTF.

This clonotype was counted many times. The chain has TRBV13 and TRBJ2-4; TRBD2 matches 11 bases. In germline, CDR1 is PRHDT, CDR2 FYEKMQ (reference sequence). The CDR3 consists of 16 residues. The V segment lost 5 bases and the J segment 2 bases; nucleotides outside the gene matches: 5. The CDR3 bases are TGTGCCAGCAGCAAACTAGCGGGAGTTTCCAAAAACATTCAGTACTTC. It specifies CASSKLAGVSKNIQYF. Based on the CDR3 plus reference TRBV13 and TRBJ2-4, the full variable domain is AAGVIQSPRHLIKEKRETATLKCYPIPRHDTVYWYQQGPGQDPQFLISFYEKMQSDKGSIPDRFSAQQFSDYHSELNMSSLELGDSALYFCASSKLAGVSKNIQYFGAGTRLSVL.

This clonotype was seen a handful of times. The genes are TRBV10-3 and TRBJ2-7; 9 bases are a match to TRBD2. CDR3 size: 14 residues. Per germline, CDR1 ENHRY and CDR2 SYGVKD. V shed 4 bases and J 4 bases; nucleotides not matched to a gene: 5. CDR3 region: CAISGLAAQYEQYF. CDR3 bases: TGTGCCATCAGTGGACTAGCGGCCCAATACGAGCAGTACTTC.

This clonotype was seen at least ten times. The chain combines TRBV29-1 with TRBJ1-1; D may be TRBD1 (6 bases). The CDR3 totals 14 residues. V dropped 4 bases and J dropped 1 base, with 13 bases sitting between them. Looked up from germline, CDR1 is SQVTM and CDR2 is ANQGSEA. In DNA form, the CDR3 reads TGCAGCGTTGGGAAGGGGACAACGAACACTGAAGCTTTCTTT. It yields the protein CSVGKGTTNTEAFF.